Presented here are 10 T cell receptor beta chains from one specimen sequenced in a study of beta chain features in type 1 diabetes (dated by TCRdb to between 2018 and 2020). Study-wide findings and limitations: A moderate but significant shortening of TCRB CDR3 length was observed in type 1 diabetes patients in all four CD4+ subsets.

Library preparation used the immunoSEQ multiplex PCR assay. The entire isolated RNA was reverse transcribed using the High Capacity cDNA Reverse Transcription Kit, and thus expressed TCRB transcripts were sequenced. Imported from immuneACCESS, the table was reduced by TCRdb to in-frame sequences with V and J called. These copies leave out some clones; in studies compared against another copy, an unresolved V gene accounts for under half, and the cause of the remainder is not known. A total of around 56,000 clones appear in this sample, roughly 52% of them only once. In total, the top ten clones hold around 2.7% of the sample. No cognate antigen is known for these TCRs. The sample was Tregs from blood. The cell subset or site label corresponds to: regulatory CD4+ T cells. The receptors here all came from a woman aged 40 to 50 with type 1 diabetes.

The chain combines TRBV7-2 with TRBJ1-1; no clear D. V was trimmed by 1 base and J by 8 bases, leaving 8 bases between them. Germline values: CDR1 SGHTA, CDR2 FQGNSA. The CDR3 covers 12 residues. CDR3 nucleotide sequence: TGTGCCAGCAGCTTAGTACAGACCGAAGCTTTCTTT. Amino acid sequence: CASSLVQTEAFF.

This chain joins TRBV6-6 and TRBJ2-3; weak D call: TRBD2 (5 bases). The CDR3 has 13 residues. Trimming left V 5 bases short and J 2 bases short, with 8 bases between. Germline lookup yields CDR1 MNHNY and CDR2 SVGAGI (reference sequence). This chain's CDR3 is CASSTGLTDTQYF. The CDR3, as DNA: TGTGCCAGCAGTACCGGACTCACAGATACGCAGTATTTT.

This clone was seen a few times. The chain employs TRBV5-6 and TRBJ2-2; 7 nucleotides match TRBD1. Per germline, CDR1 SGHDT and CDR2 YYEEEE. This CDR3 is built from 16 residues. V was clipped by 2 bases and J by 2 bases; unmatched bases: 6. CDR3: CASSFYRGSNTGELFF. The CDR3 DNA reads as TGTGCCAGCAGCTTTTACAGGGGCTCAAACACCGGGGAGCTGTTTTTT.

The chain links TRBV5-1 to TRBJ1-1; 12 bases are shared with TRBD1. V trimming: 0 bases; J trimming: 0 bases; junction bases outside the gene matches: 6. CDR3 length: 18 amino acids. CDR1 and CDR2 from the germline V gene are SGHRS and YFSETQ. CDR3 protein: CASSLVGTGGLMNTEAFF. The DNA of the CDR3 is TGCGCCAGCAGCTTGGTAGGGACAGGGGGCCTTATGAACACTGAAGCTTTCTTT. The full variable domain, rest sourced from reference TRBV5-1 and TRBJ1-1, is KAGVTQTPRYLIKTRGQQVTLSCSPISGHRSVSWYQQTPGQGLQFLFEYFSETQRNKGNFPGRFSGRQFSNSRSEMNVSTLELGDSALYLCASSLVGTGGLMNTEAFFGQGTRLTVV.

The chain joins TRBV6-5 to TRBJ2-3, with TRBD1 matching over 8 bases. The junction had 5 bases not matched to a gene; V was cut back by 7 bases and J by 2 bases. Germline V lookup: CDR1 MNHEY, CDR2 SVGAGI. The CDR3 spans 14 residues. The CDR3 bases are TGTGCCAGCAAGCAGGGGGCTGCCACAGATACGCAGTATTTT. Encoded protein: CASKQGAATDTQYF.

The CDR3 reads CASSWGWTGRSKNNYGYTF. As DNA, the CDR3 is TGCGCCAGCAGCTGGGGATGGACAGGCCGATCCAAGAATAACTATGGCTACACCTTC. This sequence joins TRBV5-1 and TRBJ1-2; TRBD1 aligns across 7 bases. The germline V gene has CDR1 SGHRS and CDR2 YFSETQ. With 3 bases clipped from V and 1 base from J, the junction kept 18 bases outside the gene matches. The length of the CDR3 is 19 residues.

This chain links TRBV5-1 with TRBJ2-5, with TRBD2 identical over 10 bases. The trim removed 5 bases at V and 5 bases at J, leaving 6 bases unmatched. CDR1 SGHRS and CDR2 YFSETQ come from the germline V gene. The CDR3 loop spans 14 amino acids. CDR3 in DNA: TGCGCCAGCAGGATGACTAGCGGGCGGGAGACCCAGTACTTC. It translates to CASRMTSGRETQYF.

J is TRBJ2-7 and V is TRBV9; 7 bases are a match to TRBD1. The V segment lost 0 bases and the J segment 9 bases; nucleotides outside the gene matches: 6. CDR1 is SGDLS and CDR2 is YYNGEE in the germline V gene. The CDR3 is made up of 13 amino acids. The CDR3 DNA reads TGTGCCAGCAGCGTAGAGGTCAGGGGGAGGCAGTACTTC. Amino acids: CASSVEVRGRQYF.

The genes are TRBV5-6 and TRBJ2-5, with 9 bases matching TRBD1. In germline, CDR1 is SGHDT, CDR2 YYEEEE. The CDR3 length is 15 residues. J gave up 5 bases and V 1 base, and 6 bases lay outside the gene matches. Written as DNA, the CDR3 is TGTGCCAGCAGCTTGATCACAGGGGGCGCGGAGACCCAGTACTTC. Encoded protein: CASSLITGGAETQYF.

This clone was detected only once. V usage is TRBV6-5 and J usage is TRBJ1-2; TRBD1 might be the D (5 bases). This CDR3 is built from 14 residues. V lost 6 bases and J 8 bases, leaving 19 bases between the germline ends. CDR1 is MNHEY, CDR2 SVGAGI, per germline. In DNA, the CDR3 is TGTGCCAGCAGCCCCCGGGAGGGGTCGGGGGGCTACACCTTC. This encodes CASSPREGSGGYTF.